The T cell receptor beta chain described here comes from a study of T cells in Graves' hyperthyroidism and ophthalmopathy. Overall study findings and caveats: Through a model of 13 V-J features, ophthalmopathy was separated from stable hyperthyroidism. Most clonotypes expanded in thyroid above 0.001 were likewise present in blood.

The CDR3 is 13 residues long. V lost 3 bases and J lost 5, with 13 bases in between. From germline, CDR1 is SQVTM and CDR2 ANQGSEA. This clonotype was recorded only once. The antigen remains unidentified. Researchers took RNA transcripts and amplified the TCR beta CDR3 regions from them. A set of HTBI primers served as the primers for a first-round RT-PCR of the TCR CDR3. TCRdb recomputed calls from the multiplex PCR reads with MiXCR, one row per CDR3 protein. The sample comprises about 510,000 distinct CDR3 sequences, 40% to 50% of which are singletons, and about 45% rests with the top ten. The diagnoses drew upon clinical symptoms, serum thyroxine and TRAb, thyroid ultrasound and orbital computed tomography.

The chain carries TRBV29-1 and TRBJ2-5; tentatively, D is TRBD2 (6 bases). This receptor was identified in an adult woman with Graves' disease, either hyperthyroidism or ophthalmopathy (not recorded which). Specimen: peripheral blood or thyroid tissue (not recorded which). CDR3 sequence (DNA): TGCAGCGTTGAGCGGGAAGTTTGGGAGACCCAGTACTTC. The encoded protein is CSVEREVWETQYF.